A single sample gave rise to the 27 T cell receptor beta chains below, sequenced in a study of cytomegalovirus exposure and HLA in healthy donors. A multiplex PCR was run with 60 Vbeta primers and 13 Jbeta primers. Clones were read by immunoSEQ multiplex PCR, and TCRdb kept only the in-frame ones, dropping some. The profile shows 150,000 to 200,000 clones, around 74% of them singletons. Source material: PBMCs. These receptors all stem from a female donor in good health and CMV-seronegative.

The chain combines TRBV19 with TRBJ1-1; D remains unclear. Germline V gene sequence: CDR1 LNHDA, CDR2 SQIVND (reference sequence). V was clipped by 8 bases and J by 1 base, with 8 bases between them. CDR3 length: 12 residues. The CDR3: CASGRRNTEAFF. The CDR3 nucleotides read TGTGCCAGTGGTCGCAGGAACACTGAAGCTTTCTTT.

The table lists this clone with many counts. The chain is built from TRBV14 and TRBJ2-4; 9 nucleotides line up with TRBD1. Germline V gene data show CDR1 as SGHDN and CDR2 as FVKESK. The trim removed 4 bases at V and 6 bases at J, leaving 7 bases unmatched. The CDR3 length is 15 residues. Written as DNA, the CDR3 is TGTGCCAGCAGCCGGGGACAGGGAATAGGAAACATTCAGTACTTC. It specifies CASSRGQGIGNIQYF.

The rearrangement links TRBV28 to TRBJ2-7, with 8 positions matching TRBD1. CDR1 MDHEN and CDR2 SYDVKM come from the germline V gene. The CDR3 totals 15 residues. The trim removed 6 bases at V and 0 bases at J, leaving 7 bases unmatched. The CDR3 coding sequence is TGTGCCAGCAGCCGGGGACAGGAGGGCTCCTACGAGCAGTACTTC. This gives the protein CASSRGQEGSYEQYF. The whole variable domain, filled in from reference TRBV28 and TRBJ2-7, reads DVKVTQSSRYLVKRTGEKVFLECVQDMDHENMFWYRQDPGLGLRLIYFSYDVKMKEKGDIPEGYSVSREKKERFSLILESASTNQTSMYLCASSRGQEGSYEQYFGPGTRLTVT.

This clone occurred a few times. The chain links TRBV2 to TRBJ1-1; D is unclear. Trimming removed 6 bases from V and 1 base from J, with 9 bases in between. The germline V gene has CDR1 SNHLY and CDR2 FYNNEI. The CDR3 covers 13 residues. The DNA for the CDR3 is TGTGCCAGCAGAAAACAGAGGAACACTGAAGCTTTCTTT. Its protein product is CASRKQRNTEAFF.

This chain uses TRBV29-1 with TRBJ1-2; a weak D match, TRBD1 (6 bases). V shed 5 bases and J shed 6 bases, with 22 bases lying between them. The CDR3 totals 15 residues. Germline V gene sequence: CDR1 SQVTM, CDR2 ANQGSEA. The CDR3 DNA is TGCAGCGTTAAGCAGGGGTACGGGGCGATGGATGGCTACACCTTC. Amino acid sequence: CSVKQGYGAMDGYTF. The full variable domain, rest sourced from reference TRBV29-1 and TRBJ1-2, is SAVISQKPSRDICQRGTSLTIQCQVDSQVTMMFWYRQQPGQSLTLIATANQGSEATYESGFVIDKFPISRPNLTFSTLTVSNMSPEDSSIYLCSVKQGYGAMDGYTFGSGTRLTVV.

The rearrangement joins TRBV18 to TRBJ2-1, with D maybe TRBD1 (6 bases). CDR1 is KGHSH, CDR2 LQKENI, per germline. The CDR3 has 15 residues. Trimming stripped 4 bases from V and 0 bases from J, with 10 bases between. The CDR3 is CASSRSQGSYNEQFF. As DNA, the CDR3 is TGTGCCAGCTCACGATCACAGGGCTCCTACAATGAGCAGTTCTTC.

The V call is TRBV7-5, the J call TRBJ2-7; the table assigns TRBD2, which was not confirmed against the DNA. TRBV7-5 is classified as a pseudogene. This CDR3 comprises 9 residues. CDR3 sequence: CVNSYEQYF. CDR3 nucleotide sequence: TGTGTCAACTCATACGAGCAGTACTTC.

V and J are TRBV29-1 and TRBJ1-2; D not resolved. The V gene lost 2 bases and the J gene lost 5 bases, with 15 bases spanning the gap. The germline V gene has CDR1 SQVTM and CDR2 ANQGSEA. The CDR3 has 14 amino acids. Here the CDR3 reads CSVERSISPYGYTF. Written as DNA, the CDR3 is TGCAGCGTTGAACGTAGCATCTCCCCTTATGGCTACACCTTC.

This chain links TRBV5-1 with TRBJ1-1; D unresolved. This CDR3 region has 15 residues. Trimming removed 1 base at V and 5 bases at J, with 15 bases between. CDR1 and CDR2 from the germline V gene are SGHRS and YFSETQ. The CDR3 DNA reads TGCGCCAGCAGCTTGTTGCCCGCAGGAATTACTGAAGCTTTCTTT. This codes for CASSLLPAGITEAFF.

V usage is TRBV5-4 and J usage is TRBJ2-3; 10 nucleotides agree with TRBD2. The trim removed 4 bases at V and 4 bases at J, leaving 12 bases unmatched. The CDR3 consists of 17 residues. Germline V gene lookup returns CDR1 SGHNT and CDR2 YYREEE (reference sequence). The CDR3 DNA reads TGTGCCAGCAGCGGCCGAGGAGCGGGGGGGCCCTCAGATACGCAGTATTTT. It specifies CASSGRGAGGPSDTQYF. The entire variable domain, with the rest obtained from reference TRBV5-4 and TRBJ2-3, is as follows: ETGVTQSPTHLIKTRGQQVTLRCSSQSGHNTVSWYQQALGQGPQFIFQYYREEENGRGNFPPRFSGLQFPNYSSELNVNALELDDSALYLCASSGRGAGGPSDTQYFGPGTRLTVL.

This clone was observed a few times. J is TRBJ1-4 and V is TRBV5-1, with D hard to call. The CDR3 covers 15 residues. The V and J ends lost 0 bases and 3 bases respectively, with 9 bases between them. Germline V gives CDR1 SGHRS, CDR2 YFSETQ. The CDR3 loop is CASSLDGVPNEKLFF. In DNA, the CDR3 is TGCGCCAGCAGCTTGGACGGGGTGCCTAATGAAAAACTGTTTTTT. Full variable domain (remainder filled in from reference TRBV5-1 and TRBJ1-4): KAGVTQTPRYLIKTRGQQVTLSCSPISGHRSVSWYQQTPGQGLQFLFEYFSETQRNKGNFPGRFSGRQFSNSRSEMNVSTLELGDSALYLCASSLDGVPNEKLFFGSGTQLSVL.

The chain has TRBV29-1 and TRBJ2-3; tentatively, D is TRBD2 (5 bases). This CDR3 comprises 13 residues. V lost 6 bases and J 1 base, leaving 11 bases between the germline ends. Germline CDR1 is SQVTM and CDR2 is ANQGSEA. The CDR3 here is CSVQAGGTDTQYF. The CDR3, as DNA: TGCAGCGTCCAAGCCGGGGGCACAGATACGCAGTATTTT.

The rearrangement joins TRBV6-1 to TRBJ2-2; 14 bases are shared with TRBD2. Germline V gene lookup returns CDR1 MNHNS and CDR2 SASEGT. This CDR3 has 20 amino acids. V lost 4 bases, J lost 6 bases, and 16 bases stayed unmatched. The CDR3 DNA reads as TGTGCCAGCAGTGCCCGGATGGGGGGACTAGCGGGAGACTGGGCCGGGGAGCTGTTTTTT. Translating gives CASSARMGGLAGDWAGELFF.

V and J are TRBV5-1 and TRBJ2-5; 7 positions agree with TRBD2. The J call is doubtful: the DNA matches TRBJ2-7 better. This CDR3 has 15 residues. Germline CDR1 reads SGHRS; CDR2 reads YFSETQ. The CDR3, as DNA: TGCGCCAGCAGCTTGGGTTTTCTAGCGGTCTACGAGCAGTACTTC. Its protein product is CASSLGFLAVYEQYF.

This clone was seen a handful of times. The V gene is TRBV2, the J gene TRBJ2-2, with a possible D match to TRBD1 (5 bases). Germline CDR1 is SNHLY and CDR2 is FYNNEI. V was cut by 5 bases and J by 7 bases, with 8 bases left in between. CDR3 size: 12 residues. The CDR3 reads CASSSRDGELFF. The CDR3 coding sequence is TGTGCCAGCAGTAGCAGGGACGGGGAGCTGTTTTTT.

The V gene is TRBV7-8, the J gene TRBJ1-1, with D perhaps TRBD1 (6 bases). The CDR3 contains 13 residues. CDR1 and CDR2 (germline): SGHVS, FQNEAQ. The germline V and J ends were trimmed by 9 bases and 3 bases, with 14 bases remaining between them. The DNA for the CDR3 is TGTGCCAGTTCGACGGGGGGGCACACTGAAGCTTTCTTT. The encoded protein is CASSTGGHTEAFF. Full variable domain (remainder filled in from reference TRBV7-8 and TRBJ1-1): GAGVSQSPRYKVAKRGQDVALRCDPISGHVSLFWYQQALGQGPEFLTYFQNEAQLDKSGLPSDRFFAERPEGSVSTLKIQRTQQEDSAVYLCASSTGGHTEAFFGQGTRLTVV.

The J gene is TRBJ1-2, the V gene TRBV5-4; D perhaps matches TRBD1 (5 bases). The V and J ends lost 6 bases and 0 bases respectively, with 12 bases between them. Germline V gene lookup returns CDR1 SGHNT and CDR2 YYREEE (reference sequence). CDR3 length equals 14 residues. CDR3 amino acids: CASTGGGSNYGYTF. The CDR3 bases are TGTGCCAGCACCGGGGGAGGGTCTAACTATGGCTACACCTTC.

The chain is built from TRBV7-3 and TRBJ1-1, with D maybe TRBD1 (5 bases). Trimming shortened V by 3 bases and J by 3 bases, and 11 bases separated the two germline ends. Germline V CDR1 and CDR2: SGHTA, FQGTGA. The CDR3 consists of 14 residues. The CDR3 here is CASSLTGVDTEAFF. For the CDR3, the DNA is TGTGCCAGCAGCTTGACGGGGGTGGACACTGAAGCTTTCTTT.

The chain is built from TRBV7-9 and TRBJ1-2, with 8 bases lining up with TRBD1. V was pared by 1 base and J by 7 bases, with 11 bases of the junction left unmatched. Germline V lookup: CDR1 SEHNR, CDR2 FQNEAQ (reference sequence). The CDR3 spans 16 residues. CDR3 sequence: CASSLEWPGGQSGYTF. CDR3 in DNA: TGTGCCAGCAGCTTAGAATGGCCAGGGGGCCAAAGTGGCTACACCTTC. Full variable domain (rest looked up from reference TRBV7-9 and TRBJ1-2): DTGVSQNPRHKITKRGQNVTFRCDPISEHNRLYWYRQTLGQGPEFLTYFQNEAQLEKSRLLSDRFSAERPKGSFSTLEIQRTEQGDSAMYLCASSLEWPGGQSGYTFGSGTRLTVV.

The CDR3 region has the DNA TGCGCCAGCAGCTGGGAAGGACAGGGCGAGACCCAGTACTTC. It translates to CASSWEGQGETQYF. V gene TRBV5-1 combines with J gene TRBJ2-5, with TRBD1 matching over 8 bases. V gave up 3 bases and J gave up 5 bases; unmatched junction bases: 6. Looked up from germline, CDR1 is SGHRS and CDR2 is YFSETQ. There are 14 residues in the CDR3.

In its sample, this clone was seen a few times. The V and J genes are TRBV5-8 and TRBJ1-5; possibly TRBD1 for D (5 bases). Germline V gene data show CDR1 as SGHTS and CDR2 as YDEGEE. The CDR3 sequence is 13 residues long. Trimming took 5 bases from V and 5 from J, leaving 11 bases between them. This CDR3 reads CASRKKGDQPQHF. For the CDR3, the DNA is TGTGCCAGCAGAAAGAAAGGGGATCAGCCCCAGCATTTT.

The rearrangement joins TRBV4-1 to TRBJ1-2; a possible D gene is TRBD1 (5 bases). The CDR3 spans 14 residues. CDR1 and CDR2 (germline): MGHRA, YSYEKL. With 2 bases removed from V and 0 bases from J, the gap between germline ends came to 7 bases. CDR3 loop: CASSQQGPNYGYTF. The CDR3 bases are TGCGCCAGCAGCCAACAGGGTCCTAACTATGGCTACACCTTC.

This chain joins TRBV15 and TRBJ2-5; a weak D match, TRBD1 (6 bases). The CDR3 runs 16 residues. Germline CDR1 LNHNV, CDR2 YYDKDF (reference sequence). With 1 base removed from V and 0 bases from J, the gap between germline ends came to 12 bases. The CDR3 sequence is CATSRVPGDNQETQYF. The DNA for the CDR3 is TGTGCCACCAGCAGAGTTCCAGGGGATAACCAAGAGACCCAGTACTTC.

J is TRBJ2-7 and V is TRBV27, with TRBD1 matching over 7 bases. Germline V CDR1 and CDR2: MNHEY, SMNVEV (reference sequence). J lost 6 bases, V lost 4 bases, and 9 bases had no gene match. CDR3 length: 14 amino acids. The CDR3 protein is CASSSDRARSEQYF. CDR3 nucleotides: TGTGCCAGCAGTTCAGACAGGGCTCGGTCCGAGCAGTACTTC.

The CDR3 protein is CATSREGRESPLHF. CDR3 DNA: TGTGCCACCAGCAGAGAGGGGAGAGAATCACCCCTCCACTTT. The chain is built from TRBV15 and TRBJ1-6, with D hard to call. CDR1 is LNHNV, CDR2 YYDKDF, per germline (reference sequence). The CDR3 has 14 amino acids. V was shortened by 0 bases and J by 10 bases, with 10 bases between the two germline ends.

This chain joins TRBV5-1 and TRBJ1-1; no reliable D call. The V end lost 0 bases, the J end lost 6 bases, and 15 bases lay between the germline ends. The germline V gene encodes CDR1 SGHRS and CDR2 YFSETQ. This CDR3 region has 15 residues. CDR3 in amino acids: CASSLVASPTPEAFF. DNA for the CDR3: TGCGCCAGCAGCTTGGTGGCCAGCCCGACACCTGAAGCTTTCTTT.

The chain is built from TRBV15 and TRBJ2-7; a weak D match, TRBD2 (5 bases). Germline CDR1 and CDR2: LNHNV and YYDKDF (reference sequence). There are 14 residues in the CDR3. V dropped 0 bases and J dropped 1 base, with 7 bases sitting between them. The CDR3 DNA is TGTGCCACCAGCAGAGAACCGGGATCCTACGAGCAGTACTTC. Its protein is CATSREPGSYEQYF.